A selection of T cell receptor beta chains follows, all from one sample in a study of a mutant IDH1 vaccine in newly diagnosed glioma. Sequenced by immunoSEQ multiplex PCR; TCRdb stores in-frame clones only, minus some. Of tens of thousands of clones in the sample, 82% are singletons; the top ten hold over 3%. These receptors' antigens are unknown. This material consisted of PBMCs, taken from a glioma patient whose treatment included an IDH1 peptide vaccine. The receptors come from a man aged 35 to 55 with glioma. Some clones in this sample may be carry-over from other donors' samples. CDR3s include the opening cysteine and the closing phenylalanine or tryptophan. The order of the fields is clone size, V gene, D gene, J gene, CDR3 protein, CDR3 DNA. The D gene is left open where the match is weak. Size tells how often a clone was seen (once, few, many) or the class of an expanded clone, and some rows leave it out.

few,TRBV7-2,NA,TRBJ1-1,CASSLAGTEAFF,TGTGCCAGCAGCTTAGCCGGGACTGAAGCTTTCTTT
NA,TRBV9,NA,TRBJ2-1,CASSDPGGGVGNEQFF,TGTGCCAGCAGCGACCCCGGAGGGGGGGTCGGCAATGAGCAGTTCTTC
NA,TRBV6-5,NA,TRBJ2-4,CASSYADSSKNIQYF,TGTGCCAGCAGTTACGCAGACAGCTCCAAAAACATTCAGTACTTC
NA,TRBV18,NA,TRBJ1-4,CASSSPYAGSTNEKLFF,TGTGCCAGCTCATCTCCGTATGCCGGATCAACTAATGAAAAACTGTTTTTT
NA,TRBV10-1,NA,TRBJ2-1,CASSEPRPGLAPWGIYNEQFF,TGCGCCAGCAGTGAGCCGCGACCGGGTCTTGCCCCGTGGGGCATATACAATGAGCAGTTCTTC
NA,TRBV7-2,TRBD1,TRBJ1-2,CASSSPTGGKGYTF,TGTGCCAGCAGCTCCCCGACAGGGGGCAAAGGCTACACCTTC
NA,TRBV2,NA,TRBJ2-5,CASRTDVGREDTDQETQYF,TGTGCCAGCCGTACCGACGTGGGCCGGGAAGATACTGACCAAGAGACCCAGTACTTC
NA,TRBV5-6,NA,TRBJ1-1,CASSFYTVILNTEAFF,TGTGCCAGCAGCTTTTATACAGTAATATTGAACACTGAAGCTTTCTTT
NA,TRBV5-6,NA,TRBJ2-7,CASSLELGGYEQYF,TGTGCCAGCAGCTTGGAACTGGGGGGCTACGAGCAGTACTTC
NA,TRBV5-1,NA,TRBJ2-3,CASTTRQGTDTQYF,TGCGCCAGCACAACCAGACAAGGCACAGATACGCAGTATTTT
NA,TRBV7-2,NA,TRBJ1-4,CASSFRSGSQLTNEKLFF,TGTGCCAGCAGCTTTAGGTCGGGGTCTCAGCTTACTAATGAAAAACTGTTTTTT
NA,TRBV4-1,NA,TRBJ2-3,CASGRAPDTDTQYF,TGCGCCAGCGGCCGGGCCCCAGACACAGATACGCAGTATTTT
NA,TRBV9,NA,TRBJ2-5,CASSVDAGSETQYF,TGTGCCAGCAGCGTAGATGCGGGGTCAGAGACCCAGTACTTC
NA,TRBV5-1,NA,TRBJ2-7,CASSSGTGASYEQYF,TGCGCCAGCAGCTCTGGGACTGGAGCCTCCTACGAGCAGTACTTC
once,TRBV4-1,NA,TRBJ1-4,CASSQDIQVLGEKLFF,TGCGCCAGCAGCCAAGATATCCAGGTACTAGGTGAAAAACTGTTTTTT
NA,TRBV7-2,TRBD1,TRBJ1-6,CASSRDSRYSPLHF,TGTGCCAGCAGTCGGGACAGTCGGTACTCACCCCTCCACTTT
once,TRBV7-9,TRBD1,TRBJ1-1,CASSLPAGGRNTEAFF,TGTGCCAGCAGCTTGCCGGCAGGGGGTAGGAACACTGAAGCTTTCTTT
once,TRBV2,NA,TRBJ2-5,CASSLETQYF,TGTGCCAGCAGCTTGGAGACCCAGTACTTC
NA,TRBV10-3,TRBD1,TRBJ1-2,CAISQQGVDYGYTF,TGTGCCATCAGCCAACAGGGGGTAGACTATGGCTACACCTTC
NA,TRBV5-1,NA,TRBJ1-1,CASSLETRGEIGLAFF,TGCGCCAGCAGCTTGGAGACCAGGGGCGAAATCGGCTTGGCTTTCTTT
NA,TRBV7-9,NA,TRBJ1-2,CASSPTGVGGTDGYTF,TGTGCCAGCAGCCCAACGGGGGTGGGGGGGACGGATGGCTACACCTTC
few,TRBV5-1,NA,TRBJ1-1,CASSLEVLNTEAFF,TGCGCCAGCAGCTTGGAGGTGTTGAACACTGAAGCTTTCTTT
once,TRBV7-2,NA,TRBJ2-5,CASSPKRETQYF,TGTGCCAGCAGCCCAAAGCGGGAGACCCAGTACTTC
NA,TRBV2,TRBD2,TRBJ2-7,CASSLSGDNGYEQYF,TGTGCCAGCAGTCTGAGCGGGGATAATGGCTACGAGCAGTACTTC
NA,TRBV27,TRBD1,TRBJ2-1,CASSRTTGNEQFF,TGTGCCAGCAGTAGGACGACAGGGAATGAGCAGTTCTTC
NA,TRBV15,TRBD1,TRBJ1-1,CATSRYRGQQNTEAFF,TGTGCCACCAGCAGATACAGGGGACAGCAGAACACTGAAGCTTTCTTT
NA,TRBV6-6,NA,TRBJ1-1,CATTGLIDTEAFF,TGTGCCACTACCGGGCTCATTGACACTGAAGCTTTCTTT
NA,TRBV10-3,TRBD2,TRBJ2-3,CAITSRSTSGSSTDTQYF,TGTGCCATCACCTCCCGATCTACTAGCGGTTCTAGCACAGATACGCAGTATTTT
NA,TRBV30,NA,TRBJ1-2,CAWSTTSLGDGYTF,TGTGCCTGGAGTACAACATCCTTGGGGGATGGCTACACCTTC
NA,TRBV18,NA,TRBJ2-1,CASSPKGSYNEQFF,TGTGCCAGCTCACCCAAGGGCTCCTACAATGAGCAGTTCTTC
NA,TRBV11-2,NA,TRBJ1-2,CASSWGSGQHYGYTF,TGTGCCAGCAGCTGGGGGAGCGGACAACACTATGGCTACACCTTC
NA,TRBV4-1,NA,TRBJ1-2,CASSLFSDHRARYGYTF,TGCGCCAGCAGCCTCTTCTCCGACCACAGGGCTCGATATGGCTACACCTTC
NA,TRBV7-9,NA,TRBJ2-5,CASSLDLAVETQYF,TGTGCCAGCAGCTTGGACCTAGCCGTGGAGACCCAGTACTTC
few,TRBV7-2,NA,TRBJ1-6,CASSLEGGDSPLHF,TGTGCCAGCAGCTTAGAGGGTGGGGATTCACCCCTCCACTTT
NA,TRBV5-8,NA,TRBJ1-5,CASSPPGFGNQPQHF,TGTGCCAGCAGCCCCCCCGGGTTCGGCAATCAGCCCCAGCATTTT
NA,TRBV5-6,NA,TRBJ2-5,CASSRTNGETQYF,TGTGCCAGCAGCCGGACAAACGGGGAGACCCAGTACTTC
NA,TRBV5-6,NA,TRBJ2-3,CASSLAFKTLGTDTQYF,TGTGCCAGCAGCTTGGCTTTTAAGACATTGGGCACAGATACGCAGTATTTT
NA,TRBV7-8,NA,TRBJ2-7,CASSPLDTPQQYF,TGTGCCAGCAGCCCCTTAGACACTCCTCAGCAGTACTTC
once,TRBV10-3,NA,TRBJ1-4,CAISGGQGREKLFF,TGTGCCATCAGTGGGGGACAAGGGAGGGAAAAACTGTTTTTT
few,TRBV6-1,NA,TRBJ1-2,CASSEIGALANYGYTF,TGTGCCAGCAGTGAAATCGGGGCGCTGGCTAACTATGGCTACACCTTC
NA,TRBV9,NA,TRBJ2-1,CASSGGPSYNEQFF,TGTGCCAGCAGCGGGGGGCCTTCCTACAATGAGCAGTTCTTC
NA,TRBV18,NA,TRBJ1-1,CASSPPNTQDTEAFF,TGTGCCAGCTCACCACCTAACACCCAGGACACTGAAGCTTTCTTT
NA,TRBV30,TRBD2,TRBJ2-7,CAWSGSAGVPYEQYF,TGTGCCTGGAGTGGAAGTGCGGGGGTACCCTACGAGCAGTACTTC
few,TRBV5-1,TRBD1,TRBJ2-5,CATHPPQGDQETQYF,TGCGCCACCCACCCCCCCCAGGGGGACCAAGAGACCCAGTACTTC
NA,TRBV30,NA,TRBJ1-2,CAWSRLQGTQISYGYTF,TGTGCCTGGAGCAGACTCCAGGGGACCCAGATATCCTATGGCTACACCTTC
NA,TRBV6-1,NA,TRBJ1-5,CASSEPGLLGPQHF,TGTGCCAGCAGTGAACCGGGACTTTTAGGGCCCCAGCATTTT